What follows are 8 T cell receptor beta chains derived from one specimen sequenced in a study of T cell responses to AZD1222 COVID-19 vaccine. Here immunoSEQ multiplex PCR was the method, and the copy in TCRdb shows in-frame clones only, minus some. The profile shows about 56,000 clones, about 88% of them singletons. Sequenced here: peripheral blood, sampled 28 days after the second AZD1222 dose. These receptors all come from an adult who received the AZD1222 COVID-19 vaccine.

J is TRBJ1-4 and V is TRBV11-2; 9 bases are a match to TRBD1. Germline CDR1 SGHAT, CDR2 FQNNGV. This CDR3 is built from 14 residues. V dropped 5 bases and J dropped 7; count of bases not matched to a gene: 5. Written as DNA, the CDR3 is TGTGCCAGCAGCCCGGGACAGGGTGCTGAAAAACTGTTTTTT. It specifies CASSPGQGAEKLFF.

V gene TRBV18 combines with J gene TRBJ2-1; 11 bases fit TRBD1. Germline lookup yields CDR1 KGHSH and CDR2 LQKENI. CDR3 length: 13 residues. The J segment lost 14 bases and the V segment lost 3 bases, leaving 6 bases of the junction unmatched. In DNA, the CDR3 is TGTGCCAGCTCACCTGGACCGGGACAGGGGGAGTTCTTC. Translation: CASSPGPGQGEFF.

This CDR3 is CSADRGKGGGHNRDTQYF. The DNA of the CDR3 is TGCAGCGCTGACAGGGGCAAAGGCGGAGGGCACAACAGAGATACGCAGTATTTT. The V and J genes are TRBV29-1 and TRBJ2-3; TRBD1 aligns across 8 bases. This CDR3 has 18 residues. Germline V CDR1 and CDR2: SQVTM, ANQGSEA. With V trimmed by 7 bases and J by 5 bases, 23 bases remained unmatched.

The chain employs TRBV27 and TRBJ1-5, with 9 bases matching TRBD1. With V trimmed by 5 bases and J by 1 base, 12 bases remained unmatched. CDR3 size: 18 residues. The germline CDR1 and CDR2 sequences are MNHEY and SMNVEV (reference sequence). CDR3 in amino acids: CASSRVYHRGQSNQPQHF. In DNA form, the CDR3 reads TGTGCCAGCAGTCGAGTATACCACAGGGGGCAGAGCAATCAGCCCCAGCATTTT.

This clone turned up a few times. The V gene is TRBV7-5, the J gene TRBJ2-7; TRBD2, the D gene given by the table, was not confirmed from the DNA. TRBV7-5 is given as a pseudogene. The CDR3 consists of 10 residues. The DNA of the CDR3 is TGTGCCAGAAGTCCGTACGAGCAGTACTTC. Translated: CARSPYEQYF.

The genes are TRBV28 and TRBJ1-6; 9 nucleotides match TRBD1. The CDR3 loop spans 13 amino acids. Germline V lookup: CDR1 MDHEN, CDR2 SYDVKM. The V gene end was trimmed by 6 bases and the J gene end by 9 bases; junction bases not matched to a gene: 3. CDR3 coding DNA: TGTGCCAGCAGGGGACAGGGAAGTTCACCCCTCCACTTT. Translation gives CASRGQGSSPLHF.

The chain carries TRBV25-1 and TRBJ1-2; TRBD1 matches at 8 bases. With V trimmed by 4 bases and J by 11 bases, 3 bases remained unmatched. CDR3 length: 11 residues. The V gene's germline CDR1 is MGHDK and CDR2 SYGVNS. CDR3 protein: CASSGTGIYTF. The CDR3 nucleotides are TGTGCCAGCAGTGGGACAGGGATTTACACCTTC.

This chain connects TRBV28 to TRBJ2-7; 7 bases are shared with TRBD2. The CDR3 length is 12 residues. Germline assignment: CDR1 MDHEN and CDR2 SYDVKM. Trimming removed 10 bases from V and 7 bases from J; junction bases left unmatched: 10. This CDR3 is CAIPSPGGEQYF. The CDR3 bases are TGTGCCATCCCATCCCCGGGGGGAGAGCAGTACTTC.